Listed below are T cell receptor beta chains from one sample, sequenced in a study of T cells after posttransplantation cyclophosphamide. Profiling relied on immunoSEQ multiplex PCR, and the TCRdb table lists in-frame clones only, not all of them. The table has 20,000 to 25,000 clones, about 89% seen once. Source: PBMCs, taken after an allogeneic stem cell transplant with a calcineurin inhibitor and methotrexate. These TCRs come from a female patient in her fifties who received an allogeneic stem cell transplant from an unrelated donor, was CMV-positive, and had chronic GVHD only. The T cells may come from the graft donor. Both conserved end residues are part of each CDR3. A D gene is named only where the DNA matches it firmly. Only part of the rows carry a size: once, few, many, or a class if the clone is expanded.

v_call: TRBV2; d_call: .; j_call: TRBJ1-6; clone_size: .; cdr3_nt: TGTGCCAGCAATCGGGAAAGCTCCTATAATTCACCCCTCCACTTT; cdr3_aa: CASNRESSYNSPLHF
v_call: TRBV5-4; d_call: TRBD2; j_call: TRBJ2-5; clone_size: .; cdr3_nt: TGTGCCAGCAGCACGGGGACTAGCGGGAGGTTCGAAGAGACCCAGTACTTC; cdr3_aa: CASSTGTSGRFEETQYF
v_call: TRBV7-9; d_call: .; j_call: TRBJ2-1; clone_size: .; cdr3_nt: TGTGCCAGCAGCTTACGGGGTCTCAATGAGCAGTTCTTC; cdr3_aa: CASSLRGLNEQFF
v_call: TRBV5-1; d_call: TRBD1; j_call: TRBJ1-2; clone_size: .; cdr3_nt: TGCGCCAGCAGCCACAGGGGGCTAGGAGAGGGCTACACCTTC; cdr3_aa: CASSHRGLGEGYTF
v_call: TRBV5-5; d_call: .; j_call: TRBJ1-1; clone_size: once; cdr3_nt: TGTGCCAGCAGCTTGGTTGCAGGGGACACTGAAGCTTTCTTT; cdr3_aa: CASSLVAGDTEAFF
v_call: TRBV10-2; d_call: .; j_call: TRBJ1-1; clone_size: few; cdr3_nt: TGCGCCAGCAGTGACCAGGGTTCGATGAACACTGAAGCTTTCTTT; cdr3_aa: CASSDQGSMNTEAFF
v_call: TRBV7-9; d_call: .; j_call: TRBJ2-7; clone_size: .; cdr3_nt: TGTGCCAGCAGCCCGACAGAATCCTCCTACGAGCAGTACTTC; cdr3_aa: CASSPTESSYEQYF
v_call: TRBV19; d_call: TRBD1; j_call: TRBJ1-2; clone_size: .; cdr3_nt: TGTGCCAGTCGCCCCAGGGGGCCGCGGGACTATGGCTACACCTTC; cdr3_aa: CASRPRGPRDYGYTF
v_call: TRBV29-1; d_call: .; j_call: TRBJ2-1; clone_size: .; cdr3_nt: TGCAGCGTTGAGGAGGTCGGGAGACTAGAGTGGCCCCGGTCCTACAATGAGCAGTTCTTC; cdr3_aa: CSVEEVGRLEWPRSYNEQFF
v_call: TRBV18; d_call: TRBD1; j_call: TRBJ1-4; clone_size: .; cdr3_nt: TGTGCCAGCTCACCCGACTTACAGGGGGCGAACGAAAAACTGTTTTTT; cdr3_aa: CASSPDLQGANEKLFF
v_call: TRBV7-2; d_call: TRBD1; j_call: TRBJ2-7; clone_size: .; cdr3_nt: TGTGCCAGCAGCTTGAGACAGGGGGCCGAGCAGTACTTC; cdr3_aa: CASSLRQGAEQYF
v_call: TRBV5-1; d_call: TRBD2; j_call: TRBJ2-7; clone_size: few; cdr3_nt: TGCGCCAGCAGCGACGGACTAGCGGGGGTCTACGAGCAGTACTTC; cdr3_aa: CASSDGLAGVYEQYF
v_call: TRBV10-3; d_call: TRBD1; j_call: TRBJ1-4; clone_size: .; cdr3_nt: TGTGCCATCTCCGGGACAGGGGTTGAAAAACTGTTTTTT; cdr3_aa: CAISGTGVEKLFF
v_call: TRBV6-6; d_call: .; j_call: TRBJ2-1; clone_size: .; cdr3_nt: TGTGCCAGCAGTTACCCCCGCGAGGGCTACAATGAGCAGTTCTTC; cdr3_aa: CASSYPREGYNEQFF
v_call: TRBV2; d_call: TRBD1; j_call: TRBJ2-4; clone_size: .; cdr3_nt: TGTGCCAGCAGTGGGGGACAGGGTTTGAGAAACATTCAGTACTTC; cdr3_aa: CASSGGQGLRNIQYF
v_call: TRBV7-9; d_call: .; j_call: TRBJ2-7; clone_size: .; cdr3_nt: TGTGCCAGCAGGCCCTCTCCTGGGAGCGAGCAGTACTTC; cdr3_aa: CASRPSPGSEQYF
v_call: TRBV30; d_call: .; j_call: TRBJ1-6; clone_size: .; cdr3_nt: TGTGCCTGGAGTGTAAGGCAGGGCAGCTCCTATAATTCACCCCTCCACTTT; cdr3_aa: CAWSVRQGSSYNSPLHF
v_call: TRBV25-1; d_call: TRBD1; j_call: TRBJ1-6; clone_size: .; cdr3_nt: TGTGCCAGCAGTGCACAAGACAGGGTCAAATCACCCCTCCACTTT; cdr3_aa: CASSAQDRVKSPLHF
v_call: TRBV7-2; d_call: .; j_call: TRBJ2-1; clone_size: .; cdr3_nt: TGTGCCAGCAGCTTCTCTAGCCGTTCGGGCAATGAGCAGTTCTTC; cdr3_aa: CASSFSSRSGNEQFF
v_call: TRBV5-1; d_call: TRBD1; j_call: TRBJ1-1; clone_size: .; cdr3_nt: TGCGCCAGCAGTTCAGGGGGCAGGACTGAAGCTTTCTTT; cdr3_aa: CASSSGGRTEAFF
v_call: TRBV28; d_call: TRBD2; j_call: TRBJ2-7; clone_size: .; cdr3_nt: TGTGCCAGCAGTTTATTAATTGGGGGGGTAGCGGTTGGCTCCTACGAGCAGTACTTC; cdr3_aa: CASSLLIGGVAVGSYEQYF
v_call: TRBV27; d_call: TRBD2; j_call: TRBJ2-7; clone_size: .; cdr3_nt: TGTGCCAGCAGCCCCGGGGGGGTTGGCGAGCAGTACTTC; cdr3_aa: CASSPGGVGEQYF
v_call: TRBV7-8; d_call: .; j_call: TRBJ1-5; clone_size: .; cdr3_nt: TGTGCCAGCAGCTTCGGCGGGCGAGATCAGCCCCAGCATTTT; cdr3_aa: CASSFGGRDQPQHF
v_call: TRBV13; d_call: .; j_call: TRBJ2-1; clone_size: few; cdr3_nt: TGTGCCAGCAGCGATCAGGGGGGCTATGAGCAGTTCTTC; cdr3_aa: CASSDQGGYEQFF
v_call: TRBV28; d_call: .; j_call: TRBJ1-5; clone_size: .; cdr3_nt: TGTGCCAGCAGTTTGAGGTGGCAGGGTCGCAATCAGCCCCAGCATTTT; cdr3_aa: CASSLRWQGRNQPQHF
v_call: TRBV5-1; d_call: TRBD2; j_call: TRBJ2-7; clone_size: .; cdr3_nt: TGCGCCAGCAGCACTAGCGGGAGCTCCTACGAGCAGTACTTC; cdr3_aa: CASSTSGSSYEQYF
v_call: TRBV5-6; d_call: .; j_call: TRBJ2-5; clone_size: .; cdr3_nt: TGTGCCAGCAACCTCGGGGAGTCCAGGGGCACCCAGTACTTC; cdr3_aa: CASNLGESRGTQYF
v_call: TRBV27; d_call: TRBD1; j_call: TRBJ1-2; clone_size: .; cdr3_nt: TGTGCCAGCAGTTGGGGAATAGGACAGGGTCATGGCTACACCTTC; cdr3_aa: CASSWGIGQGHGYTF
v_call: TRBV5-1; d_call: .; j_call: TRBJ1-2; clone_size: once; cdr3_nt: TGCGCCAGCAGCTTGGGGCTAGGTCGCGGCTACACCTTC; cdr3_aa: CASSLGLGRGYTF
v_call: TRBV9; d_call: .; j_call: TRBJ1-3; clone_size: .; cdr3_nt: TGTGCCAGCAGCGTCGGGAGCTCTGGAAACACCATATATTTT; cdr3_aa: CASSVGSSGNTIYF
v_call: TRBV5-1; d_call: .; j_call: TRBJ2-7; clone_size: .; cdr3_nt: TGCGCCAGCAGCGCACCGCGACTGGCCGAGCAGTACTTC; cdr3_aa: CASSAPRLAEQYF
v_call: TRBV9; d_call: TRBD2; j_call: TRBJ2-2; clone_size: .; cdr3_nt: TGTGCCAGCAGCGTAGCGGGGAGCGGGAGAATCGGGGAGCTGTTTTTT; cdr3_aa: CASSVAGSGRIGELFF
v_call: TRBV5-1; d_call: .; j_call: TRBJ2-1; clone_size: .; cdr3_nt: TGCGCCAGCAGCTTGAGTGACACCGCCTACAATGAGCAGTTCTTC; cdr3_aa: CASSLSDTAYNEQFF
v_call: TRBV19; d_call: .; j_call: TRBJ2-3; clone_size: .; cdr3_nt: TGTGCCAGTGGAATGTCTGGAGCAGATACGCAGTATTTT; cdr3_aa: CASGMSGADTQYF
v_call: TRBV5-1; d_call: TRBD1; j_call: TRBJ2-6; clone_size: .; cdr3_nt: TGCGCCAGCAGCTTCCGACAGGGGTCTGGGGCCAACGTCCTGACTTTC; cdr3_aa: CASSFRQGSGANVLTF
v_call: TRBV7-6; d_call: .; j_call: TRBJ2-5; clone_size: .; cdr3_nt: TGTGCCAGCAGCTCTACAGGGTGGGAGACCCAGTACTTC; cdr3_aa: CASSSTGWETQYF
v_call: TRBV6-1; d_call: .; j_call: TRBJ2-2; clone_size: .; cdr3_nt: TGTGCCAGTAACAGGGCAGCGAACACCGGGGAGCTGTTTTTT; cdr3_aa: CASNRAANTGELFF
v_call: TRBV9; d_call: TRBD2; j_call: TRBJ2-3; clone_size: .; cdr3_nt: TGTGCCAGCAGCGCTCGCTTAATGGCGGGAGATGCGGGAGATACGCAGTATTTT; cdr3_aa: CASSARLMAGDAGDTQYF
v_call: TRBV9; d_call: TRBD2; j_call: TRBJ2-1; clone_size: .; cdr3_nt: TGTGCCAGCAGCGGAGGAACACTAGCGGGAGGAGGGGCCTACAATGAGCAGTTCTTC; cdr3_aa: CASSGGTLAGGGAYNEQFF
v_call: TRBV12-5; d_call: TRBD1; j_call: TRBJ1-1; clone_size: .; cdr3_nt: TGTGCTAGTGGTTTGCGGACAGGGCCGCGGAACACTGAAGCTTTCTTT; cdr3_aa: CASGLRTGPRNTEAFF
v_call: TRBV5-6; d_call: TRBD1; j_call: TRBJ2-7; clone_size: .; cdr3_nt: TGTGCCAGCAGCCACGGGACAGGGAGTCCCTTTCGCGAGCAGTACTTC; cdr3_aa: CASSHGTGSPFREQYF
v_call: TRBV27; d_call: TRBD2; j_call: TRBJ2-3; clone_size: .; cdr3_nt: TGTGCCAGCAGTTTACTGCGGGAGTTTACAGATACGCAGTATTTT; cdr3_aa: CASSLLREFTDTQYF
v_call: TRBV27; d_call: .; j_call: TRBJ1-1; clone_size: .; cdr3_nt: TGTGCCAGCAGTCTGAAAGCGGGCCTCCGTGAAGCTTTCTTT; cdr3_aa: CASSLKAGLREAFF
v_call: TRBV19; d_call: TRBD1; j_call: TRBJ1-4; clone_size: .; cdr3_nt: TGTGCCAGTAAATCGGGGACAGGGGCGAATGAAAAACTGTTTTTT; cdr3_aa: CASKSGTGANEKLFF
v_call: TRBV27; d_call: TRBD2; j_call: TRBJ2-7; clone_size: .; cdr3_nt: TGTGCCAGCCGCTGGACTAGCCAAGCGGGCGAGCAGTACTTC; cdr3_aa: CASRWTSQAGEQYF
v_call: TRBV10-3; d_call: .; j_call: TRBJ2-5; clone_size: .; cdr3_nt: TGTGCCATCAGTGAGTCGGGCAGCCAAGAGACCCAGTACTTC; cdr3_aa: CAISESGSQETQYF
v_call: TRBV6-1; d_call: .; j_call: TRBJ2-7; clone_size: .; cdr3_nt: TGTGCCAGCAGTGGCCAGAAAATGGCCTACGAGCAGTACTTC; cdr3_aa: CASSGQKMAYEQYF
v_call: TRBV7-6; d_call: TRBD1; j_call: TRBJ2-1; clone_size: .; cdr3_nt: TGTGCCAGCAGCGACGTAAAGGACAGGGGGACGTGGGAGCAGTTCTTC; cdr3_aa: CASSDVKDRGTWEQFF
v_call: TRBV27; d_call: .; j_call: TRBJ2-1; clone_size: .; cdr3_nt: TGTGCCAGCAGTCGCGGAAGGAATGAGCAGTTCTTC; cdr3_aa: CASSRGRNEQFF
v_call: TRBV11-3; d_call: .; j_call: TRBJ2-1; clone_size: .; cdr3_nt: TGTGCCAGCAGCGTTAGGGGGGGGACCTACAATGAGCAGTTCTTC; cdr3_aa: CASSVRGGTYNEQFF
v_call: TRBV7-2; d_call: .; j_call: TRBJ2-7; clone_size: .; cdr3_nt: TGTGCCAGCAGCTTAGCAGCTTCCTCCTACGAGCAGTACTTC; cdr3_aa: CASSLAASSYEQYF
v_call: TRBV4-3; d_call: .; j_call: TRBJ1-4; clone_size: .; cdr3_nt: TGCGCCAGCAGCCAAGATTCGCAGATAAGTGAAAAACTGTTTTTT; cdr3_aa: CASSQDSQISEKLFF
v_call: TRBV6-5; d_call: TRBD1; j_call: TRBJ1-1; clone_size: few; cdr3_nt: TGTGCCAGCAGTCCCACCGACAGGGGCCACACTGAAGCTTTCTTT; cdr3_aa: CASSPTDRGHTEAFF
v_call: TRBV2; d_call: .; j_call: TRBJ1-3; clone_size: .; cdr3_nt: TGTGCCAGCAGTCTCGCGGCCTTCTCTGGAAACACCATATATTTT; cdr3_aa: CASSLAAFSGNTIYF
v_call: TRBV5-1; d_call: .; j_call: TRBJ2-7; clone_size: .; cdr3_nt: TGCGCCAGCAGCTCGCCAAGGGGCGCCACCAGAGACGAGCAGTACTTC; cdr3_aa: CASSSPRGATRDEQYF
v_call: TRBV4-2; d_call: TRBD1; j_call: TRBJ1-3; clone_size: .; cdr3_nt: TGTGCCAGCAGCCCCCGGACAGGGAGCTCTGGAAACACCATATATTTT; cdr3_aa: CASSPRTGSSGNTIYF
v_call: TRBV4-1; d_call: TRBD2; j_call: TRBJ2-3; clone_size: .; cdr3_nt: TGCGCCAGCAGCCAGGTAGCGGGAGACGATACGCAGTATTTT; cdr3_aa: CASSQVAGDDTQYF
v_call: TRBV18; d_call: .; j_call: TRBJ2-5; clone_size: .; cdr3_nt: TGTGCCAGCTCAGACGGGAGAGGGGAGACCCAGTACTTC; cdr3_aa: CASSDGRGETQYF